This entry lists 9 T cell receptor beta chains sequenced from one sample in a study of blood T cell repertoires in COVID-19. Libraries were prepared by immunoSEQ multiplex PCR; TCRdb keeps only in-frame clonotypes and omits some of them. The sample gives about 210,000 clones, around three quarters of which show up once; around 7.7% is in the top ten. Material for sequencing was peripheral blood. Receptor source: a woman in her 70s with acute or convalescent COVID-19.

The chain is built from TRBV2 and TRBJ1-2, with a possible D match to TRBD1 (6 bases). CDR1 is SNHLY and CDR2 is FYNNEI in the germline V gene. The V end was cut by 5 bases, the J end by 8 bases, with 12 bases between. This CDR3 is 12 amino acids long. The CDR3 nucleotides read TGTGCCAGCAGTTCCGGGACAATCGGCTACACCTTC. This sequence encodes CASSSGTIGYTF. Full variable domain (missing parts from reference TRBV2 and TRBJ1-2): EPEVTQTPSHQVTQMGQEVILRCVPISNHLYFYWYRQILGQKVEFLVSFYNNEISEKSEIFDDQFSVERPDGSNFTLKIRSTKLEDSAMYFCASSSGTIGYTFGSGTRLTVV.

This chain joins TRBV27 and TRBJ1-5; the D is unclear. V lost 6 bases to trimming and J lost 5 bases, with 20 bases between them. CDR3 length: 16 residues. Germline assignment: CDR1 MNHEY and CDR2 SMNVEV (reference sequence). The CDR3 DNA is TGTGCCAGCAGCCACTGGCCTAGCCTCGGGGATCAGCCCCAGCATTTT. Its protein is CASSHWPSLGDQPQHF.

The chain combines TRBV29-1 with TRBJ2-3, with TRBD1 identical over 8 bases. CDR3 length: 11 amino acids. Germline assignment: CDR1 SQVTM and CDR2 ANQGSEA. With V trimmed by 7 bases and J by 6 bases, 3 bases remained unmatched. The CDR3 nucleotides read TGCAGCGGCCGACAGGGGGATACGCAGTATTTT. It is translated as CSGRQGDTQYF.

The chain links TRBV7-9 to TRBJ2-5, with 7 bases lining up with TRBD2. There are 15 residues in the CDR3. Losses at the gene ends were 7 bases for V and 5 bases for J; bases not matched to a gene: 13. Germline loops: CDR1 SEHNR, CDR2 FQNEAQ (reference sequence). CDR3 coding DNA: TGTGCCAGCACCGGGGGGAGTGAGGGTAGGGAGACCCAGTACTTC. It yields the protein CASTGGSEGRETQYF.

The rearrangement uses TRBV18 and TRBJ1-1; D is unclear. Germline V gene data show CDR1 as KGHSH and CDR2 as LQKENI. The CDR3 is made up of 13 amino acids. V gave up 2 bases and J gave up 5 bases, with 9 bases separating them. The CDR3 is CASSPDGRTEAFF. CDR3 nucleotides: TGTGCCAGCTCACCAGATGGGAGAACTGAAGCTTTCTTT.

V usage is TRBV5-1 and J usage is TRBJ1-1; D is possibly TRBD1 (6 bases). Between the trimmed V and J ends, which lost 9 bases and 1 base, there was a span of 13 bases. CDR1 is SGHRS, CDR2 YFSETQ, per germline. The CDR3 extends over 13 amino acids. The CDR3 coding sequence is TGCGCCACCATGGACAGAGAGAACACTGAAGCTTTCTTT. Protein: CATMDRENTEAFF.

This clone was observed once. The V and J genes are TRBV11-3 and TRBJ2-1, with 14 bases lining up with TRBD2. V was clipped by 1 base and J by 10 bases; unmatched bases: 0. Germline V gene sequence: CDR1 SGHNT, CDR2 YENEEA. The CDR3 loop spans 14 amino acids. The CDR3 is CASSLGLAGGEQFF. CDR3 coding DNA: TGTGCCAGCAGCTTAGGACTAGCGGGGGGGGAGCAGTTCTTC.

A single count supports this clone. V usage is TRBV15 and J usage is TRBJ2-3, with 8 positions matching TRBD2. From germline, CDR1 is LNHNV and CDR2 YYDKDF (reference sequence). The J segment lost 0 bases and the V segment lost 1 base, leaving 9 bases of the junction unmatched. The CDR3 is made up of 18 amino acids. The CDR3 coding sequence is TGTGCCACCAGCAGAGTGAGGCTAGCGGGTTCTAGCACAGATACGCAGTATTTT. It is translated as CATSRVRLAGSSTDTQYF. Filled out from reference TRBV15 and TRBJ2-3, the complete variable domain reads DAMVIQNPRYQVTQFGKPVTLSCSQTLNHNVMYWYQQKSSQAPKLLFHYYDKDFNNEADTPDNFQSRRPNTSFCFLDIRSPGLGDTAMYLCATSRVRLAGSSTDTQYFGPGTRLTVL.

The rearrangement links TRBV20-1 to TRBJ2-7; 8 bases are shared with TRBD1. There are 10 residues in the CDR3. Germline V gives CDR1 DFQATT, CDR2 SNEGSKA (reference sequence). Losses at the gene ends were 0 bases for V and 12 bases for J; bases not matched to a gene: 1. CDR3 in DNA: TGCAGTGCTAGAGAGGGACAGGCGTACTTC. This translates into CSAREGQAYF.